These 14 T cell receptor beta chains were all obtained from the same sample, sequenced in a study of vaccination and CD4 T cells after COVID-19. Their cognate antigens are unknown. The Oncomine TCR Beta short-read assay sequenced DNA from cultured CD4+ T cells. TCRdb independently ran MiXCR on the PCR reads; one entry per CDR3 protein. The sample records 5,700 or so distinct CDR3 sequences, roughly a third being singletons. Treatment here: approximately nine-day PBMC culture with coronavirus spike peptide pools or control peptides (ViraFEST assay). Here the sequenced sample was CD4+ T cells from blood, cultured in vitro, taken after SARS-CoV-2 vaccination. The receptor source for this set is a human donor who had recovered from COVID-19.

This clonotype was detected once. CDR3 residues: CASSVGTGGMRGANVLTF. The CDR3 DNA reads as TGTGCCAGCAGCGTAGGGACAGGGGGCATGAGAGGGGCCAACGTCCTGACTTTC. The V call is TRBV9, the J call TRBJ2-6; the match to TRBD1 covers 11 bases. The CDR3 consists of 18 residues. Germline values: CDR1 SGDLS, CDR2 YYNGEE. V dropped 0 bases and J dropped 4; count of bases not matched to a gene: 6.

The rearrangement links TRBV2 to TRBJ2-4, with D uncertain. The germline V gene encodes CDR1 SNHLY and CDR2 FYNNEI. The CDR3 length is 12 residues. V gave up 6 bases and J gave up 2 bases, with 5 bases separating them. The CDR3 sequence: CASRGSKNIQYF. CDR3 nucleotides: TGTGCCAGCAGGGGATCCAAAAACATTCAGTACTTC.

This clonotype turned up a few times. The CDR3 reads CSASLAGGLSYEQYF. For the CDR3, the DNA is TGCAGTGCTAGTCTTGCGGGAGGACTATCCTACGAGCAGTACTTC. The chain combines TRBV20-1 with TRBJ2-7; 8 bases line up with TRBD2. Germline values: CDR1 DFQATT, CDR2 SNEGSKA (reference sequence). There are 15 residues in the CDR3. The J segment lost 1 base and the V segment lost 3 bases, leaving 8 bases of the junction unmatched.

The sample holds a few counts of this clonotype. The chain joins TRBV6-1 to TRBJ2-2, with 8 nucleotides matching TRBD2. V shed 10 bases, J shed 4 bases, and the junction held 17 bases outside the gene matches. Germline CDR1 and CDR2: MNHNS and SASEGT. The CDR3 covers 17 residues. The CDR3 DNA is TGTGCCACCCATCGGGGGGGCGCGGGACAAGGCACCGGGGAGCTGTTTTTT. Protein product: CATHRGGAGQGTGELFF.

The chain recombines TRBV6-1 with TRBJ2-7; D is ambiguous. CDR1 and CDR2 (germline): MNHNS, SASEGT. The V end lost 6 bases, the J end lost 2 bases, and 14 bases lay between the germline ends. CDR3 size: 14 residues. CDR3 amino acids: CASRNGQAAYEQYF. DNA of the CDR3: TGTGCCAGCAGGAATGGGCAGGCCGCCTACGAGCAGTACTTC.

This chain connects TRBV20-1 to TRBJ1-1; weak D call: TRBD1 (5 bases). Germline V gene lookup returns CDR1 DFQATT and CDR2 SNEGSKA (reference sequence). V lost 3 bases, J lost 9 bases, and 14 bases lay in between. This CDR3 contains 12 residues. In DNA form, the CDR3 reads TGCAGTGCTAGTTACAAACAGGAGAAAGCTTTCTTT. Translation gives CSASYKQEKAFF.

Relative to its sample, this clonotype is medium-sized (0.01 to 0.1%). The gene calls are TRBV20-1 and TRBJ1-1, with 9 positions matching TRBD1. There are 16 residues in the CDR3. The V gene's germline CDR1 is DFQATT and CDR2 SNEGSKA (reference sequence). Trimming at V came to 3 bases and at J to 3 bases, leaving 11 bases not matched to a gene. CDR3 protein: CSASNGTGSRDTEAFF. The CDR3 DNA reads as TGCAGTGCTAGTAACGGGACAGGGTCTCGAGACACTGAAGCTTTCTTT.

The V gene is TRBV20-1, the J gene TRBJ2-1, with TRBD2 matching 7 bases. J gave up 2 bases and V 0 bases, and 13 bases lay outside the gene matches. Germline CDR1 reads DFQATT; CDR2 reads SNEGSKA (reference sequence). The CDR3 totals 18 residues. CDR3 DNA: TGCAGTGCTAGAGATTTGTTTTCAGCGGGATCGGCCTACAATGAGCAGTTCTTC. It encodes CSARDLFSAGSAYNEQFF.

This chain's CDR3 is CASSPPQAGSDTQYF. CDR3 DNA sequence: TGTGCCAGCAGCCCACCCCAAGCGGGGTCAGATACGCAGTATTTT. This sequence joins TRBV7-2 and TRBJ2-3; 7 nucleotides line up with TRBD2. Germline V gene data show CDR1 as SGHTA and CDR2 as FQGNSA. The CDR3 contains 15 residues. The V gene end was trimmed by 5 bases and the J gene end by 4 bases; junction bases not matched to a gene: 9.

There are a few counts of this clonotype. This chain links TRBV7-8 with TRBJ2-3, with 10 bases matching TRBD2. The CDR3 spans 16 residues. The germline V gene has CDR1 SGHVS and CDR2 FQNEAQ. The ends lost 4 bases at V and 0 bases at J; junction bases unmatched: 4. CDR3 sequence reads: CASSSPTSGSTDTQYF. The CDR3 region has the DNA TGTGCCAGCAGCTCCCCGACTAGCGGGAGCACAGATACGCAGTATTTT.

The J gene is TRBJ2-1, the V gene TRBV5-1; a weak D match, TRBD2 (5 bases). V was pared by 3 bases and J by 6 bases, with 13 bases between. From germline, CDR1 is SGHRS and CDR2 YFSETQ. The CDR3 loop spans 14 amino acids. The CDR3 reads CASSSTVGSNEQFF. CDR3 coding DNA: TGCGCCAGCAGCTCCACGGTGGGGAGCAATGAGCAGTTCTTC.

The genes are TRBV18 and TRBJ1-1; D uncertain. From germline, CDR1 is KGHSH and CDR2 LQKENI. The CDR3 spans 17 residues. Trimming pared 4 bases from V and 0 bases from J, leaving 18 bases between. CDR3 loop: CASSLLTQVNMNTEAFF. Here the CDR3 DNA reads TGTGCCAGCTCACTGCTTACGCAGGTAAACATGAACACTGAAGCTTTCTTT.

This clonotype was observed a handful of times. This chain uses TRBV7-2 with TRBJ2-5; TRBD2 agrees at 12 bases. The CDR3 loop spans 16 amino acids. Germline CDR1 and CDR2: SGHTA and FQGNSA. V shed 5 bases and J 5 bases; nucleotides not matched to a gene: 9. The DNA for the CDR3 is TGTGCCAGCAGCCCGAGGTCTAGCGGGGGGGCTGAGACCCAGTACTTC. This gives the protein CASSPRSSGGAETQYF.

This clonotype was seen more than once but under ten times. This chain connects TRBV14 to TRBJ1-1, with D uncertain. The CDR3 totals 15 residues. V was cut by 3 bases and J by 0 bases, with 11 bases left in between. The germline V gene has CDR1 SGHDN and CDR2 FVKESK. This CDR3 is CASSHQPVLNTEAFF. In DNA form, the CDR3 reads TGTGCCAGCAGCCACCAGCCAGTCTTGAACACTGAAGCTTTCTTT.